This entry lists 12 T cell receptor beta chains sequenced from one sample in a study of response to subunit inactivated influenza vaccine. TCRdb re-derived calls from the RT-PCR reads in MiXCR, one entry per CDR3 protein. This table holds 650,000 to 800,000 distinct CDR3 sequences, approximately 15% found once. This material consisted of PBMCs from blood, taken less than 15 days before vaccination. The receptors stem from a man aged 45-65 years who received an inactivated influenza vaccine.

The chain is built from TRBV7-9 and TRBJ2-7; weak D call: TRBD2 (5 bases). CDR1 and CDR2 from the germline V gene are SEHNR and FQNEAQ (reference sequence). This CDR3 spans 13 amino acids. Between the trimmed V and J ends, which lost 5 bases and 3 bases, there was a span of 11 bases. The CDR3 sequence: CASSPGLHYEQYF. CDR3 nucleotides: TGTGCCAGCAGCCCAGGACTCCACTACGAGCAGTACTTC.

The genes are TRBV4-1 and TRBJ2-4, with no clear D. The CDR3 extends over 13 amino acids. V shed 1 base and J shed 7 bases, with 8 bases lying between them. Germline values: CDR1 MGHRA, CDR2 YSYEKL. The CDR3 protein is CASSQAAENIQYF. The CDR3 DNA reads as TGCGCCAGCAGCCAAGCCGCCGAGAACATTCAGTACTTC.

The V call is TRBV12-3 or TRBV12-4, the J call TRBJ2-3; possibly TRBD2 for D (5 bases). The CDR3 is 15 amino acids. The germline V and J ends were trimmed by 6 bases and 2 bases, with 15 bases remaining between them. The CDR3 sequence: CASSSPYGDTDTQYF. The CDR3 coding sequence is TGTGCCAGCAGCTCGCCCTACGGGGACACAGATACGCAGTATTTT.

The genes are TRBV20-1 and TRBJ1-6; D may be TRBD1 (6 bases). Germline loops: CDR1 DFQATT, CDR2 SNEGSKA (reference sequence). This CDR3 has 13 residues. V was trimmed by 3 bases and J by 6 bases, leaving 9 bases between them. The CDR3 loop is CSARSRGNSPLHF. The CDR3 DNA follows: TGCAGTGCTAGGTCCAGGGGTAATTCACCCCTCCACTTT.

This clonotype appeared many times. The rearrangement uses TRBV20-1 and TRBJ2-2; D assignment may be TRBD1 or TRBD2 (5 bases each). CDR3 length: 13 residues. Germline V gene sequence: CDR1 DFQATT, CDR2 SNEGSKA (reference sequence). V lost 6 bases, J lost 8 bases, and 16 bases lay in between. The CDR3, as DNA: TGCAGTGCGGAGAGGGGAAGGGCTGGGGAGCTGTTTTTT. As protein: CSAERGRAGELFF.

This clonotype came up a few times. The chain employs TRBV21-1 and TRBJ2-5; no DNA check was done on the table's D call, TRBD2. TRBV21-1 is deemed a pseudogene. The CDR3 has 15 amino acids. For the CDR3, the DNA is TGTGCCAGCAGCCGAATGGGGAGGACCCAAGAGACCCAGTACTTC. It encodes CASSRMGRTQETQYF.

V and J are TRBV7-6 and TRBJ1-5; possibly TRBD1 for D (5 bases). Trimming left V 1 base short and J 7 bases short, with 17 bases between. CDR3 length equals 16 residues. Per the germline V gene, CDR1 is SGHVS and CDR2 is FNYEAQ. The CDR3 is CASSLGGREGRQPQHF. For the CDR3, the DNA is TGTGCCAGCAGCTTAGGGGGACGAGAGGGGCGGCAGCCCCAGCATTTT. Filled out from reference TRBV7-6 and TRBJ1-5, the complete variable domain reads GAGVSQSPRYKVTKRGQDVALRCDPISGHVSLYWYRQALGQGPEFLTYFNYEAQQDKSGLPNDRFSAERPEGSISTLTIQRTEQRDSAMYRCASSLGGREGRQPQHFGDGTRLSIL.

V is TRBV28 and J is TRBJ1-5; unclear D gene. The V gene lost 5 bases and the J gene lost 0 bases, with 11 bases spanning the gap. The CDR3 is made up of 15 amino acids. The germline gives CDR1 MDHEN, CDR2 SYDVKM. The CDR3 reads CASSRIGISNQPQHF. CDR3 sequence (DNA): TGTGCCAGCAGTCGAATCGGGATTAGCAATCAGCCCCAGCATTTT.

This clonotype was picked up many times. DNA for the CDR3: TGTGCCAGCAGTTGGGGGGGAGGCTACACCTTC. Amino acid sequence: CASSWGGGYTF. This chain joins TRBV28 and TRBJ1-2; D may be TRBD1 (5 bases). Trimming stripped 4 bases from V and 8 bases from J, with 8 bases between. This CDR3 comprises 11 residues. Germline assignment: CDR1 MDHEN and CDR2 SYDVKM.

This chain uses TRBV10-3 with TRBJ2-7; D is unclear. Deletions cut 1 base from V and 1 base from J, with 20 bases between. The CDR3 contains 18 residues. The germline gives CDR1 ENHRY, CDR2 SYGVKD. CDR3 nucleotide sequence: TGTGCCATCAGTGAGTTCAAATCCCAGAACAGAAAGTCCTACGAGCAGTACTTC. This translates into CAISEFKSQNRKSYEQYF.

In its sample, this clonotype was seen many times. The rearrangement links TRBV5-1 to TRBJ2-1, with 8 bases fitting TRBD1. J was trimmed by 4 bases and V by 5 bases; bases with no gene match: 5. The CDR3 covers 14 residues. Germline assignment: CDR1 SGHRS and CDR2 YFSETQ. CDR3: CASRSGGEYNEQFF. The CDR3 DNA follows: TGCGCCAGCAGGTCAGGGGGCGAGTACAATGAGCAGTTCTTC.

The chain joins TRBV6-2 or TRBV6-3 to TRBJ2-7; 8 bases align to TRBD1. J gave up 6 bases and V 0 bases, and 4 bases lay outside the gene matches. Germline V gene data show CDR1 as MNHEY and CDR2 as SVGEGT. The CDR3 is 14 residues long. CDR3 protein: CASSYSSGGGEQYF. In nucleotides, the CDR3 is TGTGCCAGCAGTTACTCGTCAGGGGGCGGCGAGCAGTACTTC.